The source of this T cell receptor (beta chain) is a study of cytomegalovirus exposure and HLA in healthy donors. Both 60 Vbeta primers and 13 Jbeta primers went into the PCR. The repertoire was sequenced with immunoSEQ multiplex PCR; TCRdb's copy has only in-frame clones and lacks some. Among more than 95,000 clones listed, just under 75% were seen once. This TCR was recovered from a man between 60 and 70 years old in good health and CMV-seropositive. The specimen sequenced was PBMCs.

The CDR3 sequence is CASSRGQPEETQYF. The CDR3 coding sequence is TGTGCCAGCAGTAGAGGACAGCCGGAAGAGACCCAGTACTTC. The J gene is TRBJ2-5, the V gene TRBV6-5; D may be TRBD1 (6 bases). Trimming cost V 5 bases and J 3 bases, with 13 bases left between them. CDR1 and CDR2 from the germline V gene are MNHEY and SVGAGI. This CDR3 region has 14 residues.